The 21 T cell receptor beta chains below all came from one sample that was sequenced in a study of blood T cell repertoires in COVID-19. TCRdb's table, derived via immunoSEQ multiplex PCR, lists solely in-frame clones and lacks some. In the table there are around 150,000 clones, 78% of which are singletons. Material: peripheral blood. These receptors were taken from a man aged 60-69 years who had recovered from COVID-19.

CDR3: CASSLDRGLKRAFF. The CDR3 DNA is TGTGCCAGCAGTTTAGACAGGGGGCTTAAGCGAGCTTTCTTT. V gene TRBV28 combines with J gene TRBJ1-1; the match to TRBD1 covers 10 bases. Per the germline V gene, CDR1 is MDHEN and CDR2 is SYDVKM. This CDR3 has 14 residues. Trimming at V came to 2 bases and at J to 10 bases, leaving 7 bases not matched to a gene.

The rearrangement uses TRBV10-3 and TRBJ2-7; TRBD1 matches at 10 bases. V lost 6 bases, J lost 6 bases, and 8 bases stayed unmatched. The CDR3 length is 14 residues. CDR1 and CDR2 (germline): ENHRY, SYGVKD. Here the CDR3 reads CAIRPWTGGLEQYF. In DNA, the CDR3 is TGTGCCATCAGGCCTTGGACAGGGGGGCTCGAGCAGTACTTC.

The chain couples TRBV21-1 to TRBJ1-5; the table's D call, TRBD1, was not checked against the DNA. TRBV21-1 is annotated as a pseudogene. This CDR3 is 15 amino acids long. The CDR3 DNA reads as TGTGCCAGCAGCACCCGGCACAGGGCCGGAGAGCCCCAGCATTTT. Its translation is CASSTRHRAGEPQHF.

This CDR3 reads CASSLVGLAGYEQYF. CDR3 DNA: TGTGCCAGCAGCTTGGTAGGACTAGCGGGCTACGAGCAGTACTTC. V and J are TRBV5-4 and TRBJ2-7; 11 bases match TRBD2. Germline assignment: CDR1 SGHNT and CDR2 YYREEE (reference sequence). V shed 0 bases, J shed 3 bases, and the junction held 2 bases outside the gene matches. The CDR3 covers 15 residues.

The chain carries TRBV18 and TRBJ2-5; 8 bases agree with TRBD2. Trimming cost V 2 bases and J 2 bases; bases outside gene matches: 10. The CDR3 is 17 amino acids. Germline CDR1 KGHSH, CDR2 LQKENI. For the CDR3, the DNA is TGTGCCAGCTCACCAATTCCGCGGGGGGTCCGTCAAGAGACCCAGTACTTC. Its translation is CASSPIPRGVRQETQYF. Looking up the rest from reference TRBV18 and TRBJ2-5 gives the full variable domain: NAGVMQNPRHLVRRRGQEARLRCSPMKGHSHVYWYRQLPEEGLKFMVYLQKENIIDESGMPKERFSAEFPKEGPSILRIQQVVRGDSAAYFCASSPIPRGVRQETQYFGPGTRLLVL.

The chain carries TRBV29-1 and TRBJ1-1, with 11 bases matching TRBD1. The CDR3 spans 12 residues. Looked up from germline, CDR1 is SQVTM and CDR2 is ANQGSEA. V gave up 7 bases and J gave up 5 bases; unmatched junction bases: 3. The CDR3 DNA is TGCAGCGCGGGGACAGGGGGTACTGAAGCTTTCTTT. Translation: CSAGTGGTEAFF.

This chain links TRBV7-2 with TRBJ1-1; TRBD1 is a possible D gene (5 bases). Trimming cost V 4 bases and J 6 bases, with 12 bases left between them. CDR1 is SGHTA, CDR2 FQGNSA, per germline. This CDR3 is built from 13 residues. The CDR3 nucleotides are TGTGCCAGCAGCTGGACACGGTTGCCTGAAGCTTTCTTT. This codes for CASSWTRLPEAFF.

This clone has at least ten counts. The gene calls are TRBV5-1 and TRBJ2-5, with TRBD1 matching over 8 bases. Per the germline V gene, CDR1 is SGHRS and CDR2 is YFSETQ. The CDR3 has 15 residues. V dropped 5 bases and J dropped 1; count of bases not matched to a gene: 7. This chain's CDR3 is CASRTTDRGQETQYF. CDR3 nucleotides: TGCGCCAGCAGAACTACCGACAGGGGCCAAGAGACCCAGTACTTC.

The chain joins TRBV9 to TRBJ2-1; D perhaps matches TRBD1 (5 bases). Trimming pared 1 base from V and 3 bases from J, leaving 11 bases between. The CDR3 sequence is 15 residues long. Germline lookup yields CDR1 SGDLS and CDR2 YYNGEE. CDR3 nucleotides: TGTGCCAGCAGCGTAACCAGGGCAGACTACAATGAGCAGTTCTTC. Amino acid sequence: CASSVTRADYNEQFF.

This chain joins TRBV6-1 and TRBJ1-6; D ambiguous. Germline values: CDR1 MNHNS, CDR2 SASEGT. The CDR3 loop spans 16 amino acids. Trimming cost V 4 bases and J 8 bases, with 18 bases left between them. CDR3 DNA: TGTGCCAGCAGTGCCCCCTCGGCAGCGACTTATTCACCCCTCCACTTT. This codes for CASSAPSAATYSPLHF.

This clone was observed a single time. J is TRBJ2-2 and V is TRBV30; D is perhaps TRBD1 (5 bases). The CDR3 totals 13 residues. The V end was cut by 3 bases, the J end by 5 bases, with 10 bases between. Germline CDR1 is GTSNPN and CDR2 is SVGIG (reference sequence). CDR3 nucleotides: TGTGCCTGGAGAATGACAGATACCGGGGAGCTGTTTTTT. It is translated as CAWRMTDTGELFF.

The chain recombines TRBV27 with TRBJ1-5; D gene uncertain. V gave up 3 bases and J gave up 9 bases, with 9 bases separating them. CDR1 is MNHEY, CDR2 SMNVEV, per germline (reference sequence). This CDR3 has 12 residues. CDR3 sequence reads: CASSFSSGPQHF. The DNA for the CDR3 is TGTGCCAGCAGTTTCTCCTCAGGGCCCCAGCATTTT.

The chain uses TRBV27 and TRBJ1-6, with 8 nucleotides matching TRBD1. CDR1 is MNHEY and CDR2 is SMNVEV in the germline V gene (reference sequence). V dropped 6 bases and J dropped 9; count of bases not matched to a gene: 10. The CDR3 loop spans 15 amino acids. The CDR3 loop reads CASRPQTGGRSPLHF. The CDR3 DNA follows: TGTGCCAGCAGGCCCCAAACAGGGGGGCGTTCACCCCTCCACTTT.

The chain uses TRBV7-2 and TRBJ2-1, with D perhaps TRBD1 (5 bases). CDR3 length equals 15 residues. V was cut by 2 bases and J by 4 bases, with 12 bases left in between. Germline lookup yields CDR1 SGHTA and CDR2 FQGNSA. The CDR3 region is CASSLSVAGYNEQFF. CDR3 nucleotide sequence: TGTGCCAGCAGCTTAAGTGTCGCAGGGTACAATGAGCAGTTCTTC.

The chain recombines TRBV18 with TRBJ1-2, with 8 nucleotides matching TRBD1. Losses at the gene ends were 6 bases for V and 7 bases for J; bases not matched to a gene: 10. This CDR3 has 14 residues. The germline V gene has CDR1 KGHSH and CDR2 LQKENI. CDR3 residues: CASSLGAGGRGYTF. The DNA for the CDR3 is TGTGCCAGCTCCCTCGGGGCAGGGGGCCGTGGCTACACCTTC.

The rearrangement joins TRBV19 to TRBJ2-3; D is perhaps TRBD2 (5 bases). This CDR3 is built from 13 residues. Germline V lookup: CDR1 LNHDA, CDR2 SQIVND (reference sequence). Trimming shortened V by 5 bases and J by 4 bases, and 10 bases separated the two germline ends. CDR3 in amino acids: CASSFGNPDTQYF. DNA of the CDR3: TGTGCCAGTAGTTTCGGGAACCCAGATACGCAGTATTTT.

The rearrangement joins TRBV6-5 to TRBJ1-1, with D perhaps TRBD1 (6 bases). Germline V lookup: CDR1 MNHEY, CDR2 SVGAGI. The CDR3 consists of 15 residues. Trimming took off 5 bases at V and 1 base at J, with 14 bases between the two ends. The CDR3 DNA follows: TGTGCCAGCAGTACCCCGGGGGGGGCGAACACTGAAGCTTTCTTT. As protein: CASSTPGGANTEAFF.

V and J are TRBV27 and TRBJ1-5, with D uncertain. Germline values: CDR1 MNHEY, CDR2 SMNVEV (reference sequence). V was trimmed by 3 bases and J by 1 base, leaving 4 bases between them. This CDR3 region has 13 residues. The DNA for the CDR3 is TGTGCCAGCAGTTTCCAAAGCAATCAGCCCCAGCATTTT. Residues: CASSFQSNQPQHF.

Turning to this clone: Germline is not matched at one junction end, which may reflect a read error. The rearrangement joins TRBV7-7 to TRBJ2-3, with 7 bases matching TRBD2. The CDR3 totals 13 residues. Germline-derived CDR1 and CDR2 are SSHAT and FNYEAQ (reference sequence). In DNA form, the CDR3 reads TGTGCTAGCAGCTTAAGCGGGGCTGATACGCAGTATTTT. It is translated as CASSLSGADTQYF. The full variable domain, completed using reference TRBV7-7 and TRBJ2-3, is GAGVSQSPRYKVTKRGQDVTLRCDPISSHATLYWYQQALGQGPEFLTYFNYEAQPDKSGLPSDRFSAERPEGSISTLTIQRTEQRDSAMYRCASSLSGADTQYFGPGTRLTVL.

The V gene is TRBV28, the J gene TRBJ1-6, with D possibly TRBD1 on 5 matching bases. V shed 3 bases and J shed 2 bases, with 11 bases lying between them. The CDR3 totals 16 residues. The V gene's germline CDR1 is MDHEN and CDR2 SYDVKM. The CDR3 is CASSFGRATYNSPLHF. CDR3 nucleotides: TGTGCCAGCAGTTTCGGCAGGGCCACCTATAATTCACCCCTCCACTTT.

The chain carries TRBV7-2 and TRBJ2-2; tentative D call: TRBD2 (6 bases). The CDR3 sequence is 15 residues long. The V gene lost 5 bases and the J gene lost 6 bases, with 16 bases spanning the gap. Germline-derived CDR1 and CDR2 are SGHTA and FQGNSA. CDR3 bases: TGTGCCAGCAGCCCCTCGGGCGGCGGGGCCGGGGAGCTGTTTTTT. Amino acid sequence: CASSPSGGGAGELFF.